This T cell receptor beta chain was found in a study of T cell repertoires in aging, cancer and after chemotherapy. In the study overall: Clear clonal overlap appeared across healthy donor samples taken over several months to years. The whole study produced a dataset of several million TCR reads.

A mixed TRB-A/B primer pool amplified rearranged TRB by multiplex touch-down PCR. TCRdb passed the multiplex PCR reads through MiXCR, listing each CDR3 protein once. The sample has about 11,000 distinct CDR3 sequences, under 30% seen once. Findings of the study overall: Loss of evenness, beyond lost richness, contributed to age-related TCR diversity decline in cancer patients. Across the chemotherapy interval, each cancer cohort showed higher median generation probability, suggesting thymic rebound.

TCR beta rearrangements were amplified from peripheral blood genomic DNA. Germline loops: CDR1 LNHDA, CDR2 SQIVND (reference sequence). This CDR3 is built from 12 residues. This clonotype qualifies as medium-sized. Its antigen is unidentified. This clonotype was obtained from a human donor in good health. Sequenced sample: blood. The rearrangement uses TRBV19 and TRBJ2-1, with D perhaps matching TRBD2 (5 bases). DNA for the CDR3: TGTTCGGAGGCTAGCTCCTACAATGAGCAGTTCTTC. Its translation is CSEASSYNEQFF.